Listed here are 10 T cell receptor beta chains from one sample, sequenced in a study of breast tumors, draining lymph nodes, adjacent tissues. The lymph nodes were axillary draining lymph nodes from breast cancer patients. One entry per CDR3 protein, called by TCRdb with MiXCR from the multiplex PCR reads. The sample includes about 130,000 distinct CDR3 sequences, about 20% of them seen just once. Sequences were obtained from axillary lymph node tissue. The receptor set was obtained from a female donor with breast cancer. Some clones in this sample may be carry-over from other donors' samples.

This clonotype came up many times. The gene calls are TRBV7-8 and TRBJ2-1, with 12 bases fitting TRBD2. CDR1 is SGHVS and CDR2 is FQNEAQ in the germline V gene. V gave up 5 bases and J gave up 7 bases; unmatched junction bases: 12. The CDR3 consists of 17 residues. As DNA, the CDR3 is TGTGCCAGCAGCGAGACCTCTAGCGGGGGGGCGAGGAATGAGCAGTTCTTC. Protein: CASSETSSGGARNEQFF.

On this clonotype itself: A much larger clone lies a single base off, so this may be a read error. J is TRBJ1-5 and V is TRBV19; D not certain. The length of the CDR3 is 15 residues. Germline CDR1 and CDR2: LNHDA and SQIVND (reference sequence). The CDR3 here is CAGRRGVTIDQPQHF. The CDR3 region has the DNA TGTGCCGGTAGGAGAGGAGTGACGATCGATCAGCCCCAGCATTTT.

In its sample, this clonotype was seen many times. V is TRBV20-1 and J is TRBJ2-5, with no clear D. The CDR3 covers 13 residues. Germline V lookup: CDR1 DFQATT, CDR2 SNEGSKA (reference sequence). The germline V and J ends were trimmed by 6 bases and 1 base, with 12 bases remaining between them. CDR3 nucleotide sequence: TGCAGTGCCCTTCGACTGTCCCAAGAGACCCAGTACTTC. This codes for CSALRLSQETQYF.

This clonotype was observed a single time. The chain joins TRBV20-1 to TRBJ1-1, with TRBD1 matching 8 bases. The V gene end was trimmed by 2 bases and the J gene end by 7 bases; junction bases not matched to a gene: 6. The CDR3 sequence is 13 residues long. The germline V gene encodes CDR1 DFQATT and CDR2 SNEGSKA (reference sequence). This chain's CDR3 is CSARSQGVGEAFF. In nucleotides, the CDR3 is TGCAGTGCTAGATCACAGGGGGTAGGTGAAGCTTTCTTT.

This clonotype has ten or more counts. V usage is TRBV4-2 and J usage is TRBJ2-5; 7 nucleotides align to TRBD2. The germline V gene has CDR1 LGHNA and CDR2 YNFKEQ. The CDR3 has 15 amino acids. V shed 3 bases and J 5 bases; nucleotides not matched to a gene: 9. CDR3 loop: CASSQAAGTGETQYF. The CDR3 coding sequence is TGTGCCAGCAGCCAGGCAGCGGGAACGGGGGAGACCCAGTACTTC.

V is TRBV6-6 and J is TRBJ1-4; D perhaps matches TRBD1 (6 bases). This CDR3 has 13 amino acids. CDR1 is MNHNY and CDR2 is SVGAGI in the germline V gene (reference sequence). Trimming took off 6 bases at V and 3 bases at J, with 8 bases between the two ends. Here the CDR3 DNA reads TGTGCCAGCAGAGGGGGATCTAATGAAAAACTGTTTTTT. Translation: CASRGGSNEKLFF.

This clonotype was picked up many times. This chain connects TRBV5-1 to TRBJ2-5, with D possibly being TRBD2 (6 bases). The CDR3 contains 15 residues. Germline CDR1 reads SGHRS; CDR2 reads YFSETQ. V gave up 4 bases and J gave up 6 bases, with 19 bases separating them. The CDR3 is CASSVEAGGAKTQYF. The CDR3 region has the DNA TGCGCCAGCAGCGTCGAGGCCGGGGGTGCGAAGACCCAGTACTTC. The full variable domain, completed using reference TRBV5-1 and TRBJ2-5, is KAGVTQTPRYLIKTRGQQVTLSCSPISGHRSVSWYQQTPGQGLQFLFEYFSETQRNKGNFPGRFSGRQFSNSRSEMNVSTLELGDSALYLCASSVEAGGAKTQYFGPGTRLLVL.

Many counts were recorded for this clonotype. In DNA, the CDR3 is TGTGCCAGCCGCGGACAGGGACGGGAGACCCAGTACTTC. Protein sequence: CASRGQGRETQYF. The chain joins TRBV19 to TRBJ2-5, with 8 bases lining up with TRBD1. V lost 9 bases to trimming and J lost 5 bases; unmatched junction nucleotides: 8. Germline CDR1 reads LNHDA; CDR2 reads SQIVND (reference sequence). The CDR3 covers 13 residues.

A note on this clonotype: A much bigger clone sits one base away, suggesting this may be a read error. The chain employs TRBV4-1 and TRBJ2-5; 9 bases match TRBD1. CDR3 length equals 20 residues. Germline V gene data show CDR1 as MGHRA and CDR2 as YSYEKL. The CDR3 DNA follows: TGCGCCAGCGGCCAAGATAGGGAGGGGACCGGGACAGGGCAGGGGGAGACCCAGTACTTC. Its protein is CASGQDREGTGTGQGETQYF.

This sequence joins TRBV29-1 and TRBJ2-4; no firm D call. Germline values: CDR1 SQVTM, CDR2 ANQGSEA. Trimming took 7 bases from V and 1 from J, leaving 8 bases between them. This CDR3 has 12 amino acids. The CDR3 nucleotides are TGCAGCGCGGAAATGGCCAAAAACATTCAGTACTTC. Protein: CSAEMAKNIQYF.